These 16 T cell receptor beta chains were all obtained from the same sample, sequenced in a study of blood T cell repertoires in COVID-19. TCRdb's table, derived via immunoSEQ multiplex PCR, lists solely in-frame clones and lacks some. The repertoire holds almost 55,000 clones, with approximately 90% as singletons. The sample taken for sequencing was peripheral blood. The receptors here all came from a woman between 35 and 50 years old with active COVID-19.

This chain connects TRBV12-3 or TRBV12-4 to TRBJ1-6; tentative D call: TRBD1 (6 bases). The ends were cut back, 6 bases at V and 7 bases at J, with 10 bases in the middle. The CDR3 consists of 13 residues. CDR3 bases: TGTGCCAGCAGATGGACAGCCAATTCACCCCTCCACTTT. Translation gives CASRWTANSPLHF.

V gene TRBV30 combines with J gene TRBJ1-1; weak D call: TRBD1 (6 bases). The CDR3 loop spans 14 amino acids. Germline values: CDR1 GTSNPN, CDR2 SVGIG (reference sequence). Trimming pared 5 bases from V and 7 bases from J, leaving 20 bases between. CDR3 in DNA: TGTGCCTGGCTGTGGGGCAGGGGAAAGAATGAAGCTTTCTTT. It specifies CAWLWGRGKNEAFF.

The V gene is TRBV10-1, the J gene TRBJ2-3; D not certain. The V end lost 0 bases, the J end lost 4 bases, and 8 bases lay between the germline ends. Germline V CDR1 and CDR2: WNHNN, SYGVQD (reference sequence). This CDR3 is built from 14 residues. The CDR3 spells CASSESGPADTQYF. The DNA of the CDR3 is TGCGCCAGCAGTGAGTCTGGGCCCGCAGATACGCAGTATTTT.

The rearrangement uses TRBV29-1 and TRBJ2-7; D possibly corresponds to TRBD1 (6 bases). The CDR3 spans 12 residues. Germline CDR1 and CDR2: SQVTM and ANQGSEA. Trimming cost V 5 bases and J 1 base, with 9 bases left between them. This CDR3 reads CSVRTDSYEQYF. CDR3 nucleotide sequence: TGCAGCGTTCGGACAGATTCCTACGAGCAGTACTTC.

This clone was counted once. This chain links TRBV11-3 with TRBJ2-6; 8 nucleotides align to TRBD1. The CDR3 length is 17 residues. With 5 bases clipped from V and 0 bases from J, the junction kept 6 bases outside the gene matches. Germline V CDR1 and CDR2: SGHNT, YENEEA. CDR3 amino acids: CASSPGQGNSGANVLTF. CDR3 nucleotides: TGTGCCAGCAGCCCTGGACAGGGAAACTCTGGGGCCAACGTCCTGACTTTC.

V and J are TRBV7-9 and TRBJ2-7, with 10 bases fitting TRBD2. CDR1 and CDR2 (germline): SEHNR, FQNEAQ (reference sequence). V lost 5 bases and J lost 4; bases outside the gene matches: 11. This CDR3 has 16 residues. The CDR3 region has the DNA TGTGCCAGCAGCCTTAGCGGGGGGCTAACTTCATACGAGCAGTACTTC. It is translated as CASSLSGGLTSYEQYF.

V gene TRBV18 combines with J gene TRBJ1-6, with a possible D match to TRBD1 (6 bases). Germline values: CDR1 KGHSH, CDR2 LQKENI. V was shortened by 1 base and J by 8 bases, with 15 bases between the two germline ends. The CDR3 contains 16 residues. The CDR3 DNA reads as TGTGCCAGCTCACCACATCAGCAGGGGTATGATTCACCCCTCCACTTT. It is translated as CASSPHQQGYDSPLHF.

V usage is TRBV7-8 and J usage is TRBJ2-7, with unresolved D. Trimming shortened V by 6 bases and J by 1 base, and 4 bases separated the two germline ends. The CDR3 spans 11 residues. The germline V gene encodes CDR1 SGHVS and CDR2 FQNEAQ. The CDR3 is CASRASYEQYF. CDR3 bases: TGTGCCAGCAGGGCTTCCTACGAGCAGTACTTC.

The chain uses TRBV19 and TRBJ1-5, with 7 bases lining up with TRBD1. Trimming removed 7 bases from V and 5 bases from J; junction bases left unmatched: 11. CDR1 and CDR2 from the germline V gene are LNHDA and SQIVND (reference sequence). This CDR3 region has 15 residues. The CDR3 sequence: CASNLGTAPDQPQHF. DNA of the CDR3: TGTGCCAGTAATCTCGGGACAGCGCCCGATCAGCCCCAGCATTTT.

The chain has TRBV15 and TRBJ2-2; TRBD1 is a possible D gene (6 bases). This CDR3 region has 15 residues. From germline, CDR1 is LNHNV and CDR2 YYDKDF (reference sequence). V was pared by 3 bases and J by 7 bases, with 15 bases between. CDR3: CATSRTGFGVGELFF. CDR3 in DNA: TGTGCCACCAGCAGGACAGGCTTTGGGGTCGGGGAGCTGTTTTTT.

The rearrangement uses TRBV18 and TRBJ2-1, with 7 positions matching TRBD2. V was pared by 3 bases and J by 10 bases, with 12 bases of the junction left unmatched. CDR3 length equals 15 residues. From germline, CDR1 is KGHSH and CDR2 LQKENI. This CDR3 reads CASSPPRLATDEQFF. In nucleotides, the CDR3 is TGTGCCAGCTCACCTCCTAGACTAGCCACAGACGAGCAGTTCTTC.

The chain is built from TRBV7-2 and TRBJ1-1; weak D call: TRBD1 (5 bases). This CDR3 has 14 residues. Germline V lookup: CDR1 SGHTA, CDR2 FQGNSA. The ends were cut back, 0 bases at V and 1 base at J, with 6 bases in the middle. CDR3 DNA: TGTGCCAGCAGCTTAGCTACAGGGAACACTGAAGCTTTCTTT. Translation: CASSLATGNTEAFF.

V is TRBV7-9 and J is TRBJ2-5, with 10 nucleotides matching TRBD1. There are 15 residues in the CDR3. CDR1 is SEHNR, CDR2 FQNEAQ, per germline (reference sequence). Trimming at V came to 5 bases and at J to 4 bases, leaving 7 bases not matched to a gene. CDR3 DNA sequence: TGTGCCAGCAGCGAACCGACAGGGGGCGGAGAGACCCAGTACTTC. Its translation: CASSEPTGGGETQYF. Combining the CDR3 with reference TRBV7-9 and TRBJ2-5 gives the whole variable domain DTGVSQNPRHKITKRGQNVTFRCDPISEHNRLYWYRQTLGQGPEFLTYFQNEAQLEKSRLLSDRFSAERPKGSFSTLEIQRTEQGDSAMYLCASSEPTGGGETQYFGPGTRLLVL.

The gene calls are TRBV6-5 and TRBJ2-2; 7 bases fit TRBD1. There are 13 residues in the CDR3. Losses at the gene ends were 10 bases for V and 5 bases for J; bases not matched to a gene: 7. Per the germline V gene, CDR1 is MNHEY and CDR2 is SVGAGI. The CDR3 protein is CAITGVATGELFF. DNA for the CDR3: TGTGCCATTACAGGGGTGGCAACCGGGGAGCTGTTTTTT.

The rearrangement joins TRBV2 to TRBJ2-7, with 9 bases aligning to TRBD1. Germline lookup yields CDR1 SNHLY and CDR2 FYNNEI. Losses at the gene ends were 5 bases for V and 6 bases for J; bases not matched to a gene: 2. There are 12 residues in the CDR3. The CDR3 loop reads CASSSDRGEQYF. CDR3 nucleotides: TGTGCCAGCAGTTCGGACAGGGGCGAGCAGTACTTC.

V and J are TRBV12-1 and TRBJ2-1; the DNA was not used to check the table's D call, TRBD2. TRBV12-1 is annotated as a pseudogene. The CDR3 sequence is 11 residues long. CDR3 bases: TGTGCCAGCAGCTGGCGGGACCGGGGGTTCTTC. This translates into CASSWRDRGFF.